Shown below are 9 T cell receptor beta chains from a single sample sequenced in a study of blood T cell repertoires in COVID-19. The data were produced by immunoSEQ multiplex PCR, yet TCRdb's version contains in-frame clones alone and is incomplete. The sample lists more than 150,000 clones, under 85% occurring once. Material for sequencing was peripheral blood. These receptors were collected from a human donor in a cohort sampled during active COVID-19.

This clone was seen just once. The chain uses TRBV29-1 and TRBJ1-1; 9 positions match TRBD1. Germline lookup yields CDR1 SQVTM and CDR2 ANQGSEA. Losses at the gene ends were 4 bases for V and 1 base for J; bases not matched to a gene: 10. CDR3 length: 16 residues. The CDR3 reads CSVVGDRGFENTEAFF. CDR3 nucleotides: TGCAGCGTTGTCGGTGACAGGGGGTTCGAGAACACTGAAGCTTTCTTT. The whole variable domain, remainder taken from reference TRBV29-1 and TRBJ1-1, is SAVISQKPSRDICQRGTSLTIQCQVDSQVTMMFWYRQQPGQSLTLIATANQGSEATYESGFVIDKFPISRPNLTFSTLTVSNMSPEDSSIYLCSVVGDRGFENTEAFFGQGTRLTVV.

The chain links TRBV18 to TRBJ2-5, with D tentatively TRBD1 (6 bases). Germline CDR1 KGHSH, CDR2 LQKENI. This CDR3 has 13 residues. Between the trimmed V and J ends, which lost 3 bases and 2 bases, there was a span of 7 bases. DNA for the CDR3: TGTGCCAGCTCACCGGACAGTCAAGAGACCCAGTACTTC. This gives the protein CASSPDSQETQYF.

CDR3 nucleotide sequence: TGTGCCAGCAGCAGGGGCCGGACGGGCACTAGCACAGATACGCAGTATTTT. Translating gives CASSRGRTGTSTDTQYF. The rearrangement links TRBV3-1 (or the pseudogene TRBV3-2) to TRBJ2-3, with D tentatively TRBD1 (5 bases). Germline values: CDR1 LGHDT, CDR2 YNNKEL (reference sequence). Between the trimmed V and J ends, which lost 5 bases and 0 bases, there was a span of 18 bases. The CDR3 is 17 residues long.

This clone has just one count. The chain carries TRBV3-1 (or the pseudogene TRBV3-2) and TRBJ2-1; 8 nucleotides agree with TRBD1. The CDR3 contains 20 residues. From germline, CDR1 is LGHDT and CDR2 YNNKEL (reference sequence). V shed 7 bases, J shed 0 bases, and the junction held 20 bases outside the gene matches. CDR3 bases: TGTGCCAGCACCCTATCACGGACAGGGCTCGCTTTTAGCTCCTACAATGAGCAGTTCTTC. Translating gives CASTLSRTGLAFSSYNEQFF.

The chain joins TRBV4-2 to TRBJ2-7; D call uncertain. The CDR3 is 13 amino acids. In germline, CDR1 is LGHNA, CDR2 YNFKEQ. V was trimmed by 3 bases and J by 2 bases, leaving 8 bases between them. The CDR3 DNA reads TGTGCCAGCAGCCAGCGTTCGGCCTACGAGCAGTACTTC. It specifies CASSQRSAYEQYF.

The chain employs TRBV13 and TRBJ2-7, with D hard to call. Germline assignment: CDR1 PRHDT and CDR2 FYEKMQ (reference sequence). This CDR3 has 13 residues. The V end was cut by 7 bases, the J end by 4 bases, with 14 bases between. CDR3 DNA: TGTGCCAGCACCTCGTATAAAGAGTACGAGCAGTACTTC. Amino acid sequence: CASTSYKEYEQYF.

The V and J genes are TRBV5-1 and TRBJ2-5; D remains ambiguous. Germline V gene lookup returns CDR1 SGHRS and CDR2 YFSETQ. V dropped 4 bases and J dropped 1 base, with 8 bases sitting between them. The CDR3 is 13 residues long. The CDR3 coding sequence is TGCGCCAGCAGCCTACAGAGCCAAGAGACCCAGTACTTC. The encoded protein is CASSLQSQETQYF.

The gene calls are TRBV5-4 and TRBJ1-1, with D possibly being TRBD1 (6 bases). Germline V lookup: CDR1 SGHNT, CDR2 YYREEE (reference sequence). The CDR3 runs 15 residues. V was trimmed by 0 bases and J by 4 bases, leaving 13 bases between them. The CDR3 here is CASSLDLGGSTEAFF. The CDR3 DNA reads TGTGCCAGCAGCTTGGATCTAGGGGGAAGCACTGAAGCTTTCTTT. The full variable domain, its missing parts supplied by reference TRBV5-4 and TRBJ1-1, is ETGVTQSPTHLIKTRGQQVTLRCSSQSGHNTVSWYQQALGQGPQFIFQYYREEENGRGNFPPRFSGLQFPNYSSELNVNALELDDSALYLCASSLDLGGSTEAFFGQGTRLTVV.

The chain carries TRBV14 and TRBJ2-1; TRBD2 matches 8 bases. The V and J ends lost 4 bases and 9 bases, in that order; junction bases with no gene match: 8. CDR1 and CDR2 (germline): SGHDN, FVKESK. The CDR3 has 14 amino acids. CDR3 protein: CASSLGGGLSEQFF. CDR3 nucleotide sequence: TGTGCCAGCAGCCTCGGGGGGGGGCTGAGTGAGCAGTTCTTC. Full variable domain (outside the CDR3, taken from reference TRBV14 and TRBJ2-1): EAGVTQFPSHSVIEKGQTVTLRCDPISGHDNLYWYRRVMGKEIKFLLHFVKESKQDESGMPNNRFLAERTGGTYSTLKVQPAELEDSGVYFCASSLGGGLSEQFFGPGTRLTVL.